This record concerns one TCR beta chain sequence. The table came from immunoSEQ multiplex PCR; TCRdb's copy has only in-frame clones and leaves some out. The repertoire holds some 43,000 clones, approximately 84% seen once, with approximately 4.1% in the top ten. This sample is drawn from a study of T cells in tumors after PD-1 blockade. The ends were cut back, 6 bases at V and 1 base at J, with 10 bases in the middle. The CDR3 has 14 amino acids. Germline CDR1 and CDR2: MNHEY and SVGAGI. The chain has TRBV6-5 and TRBJ1-5, with D maybe TRBD1 (5 bases). Sequences were derived from PBMCs, sampled before anti-PD-1 treatment. The receptor's source is a human donor with basal cell carcinoma. For the CDR3, the DNA is TGTGCCAGCAGAGCGGACACCAGCAATCAGCCCCAGCATTTT. Translation: CASRADTSNQPQHF.